This is a list of T cell receptor beta chains from one sample in a study of blood T cells in healthy people across ages. TCRdb independently ran MiXCR on the 5' RACE reads; one entry per CDR3 protein. The profile shows roughly 800,000 distinct CDR3 sequences, roughly 35% of them singletons. The sample consisted of blood. Receptors originate from a young man in good health. Each CDR3 is given with its conserved first and last residue. A D gene is named only where the DNA matches it firmly. Expanded clones are given a class, and other clones once, few, many or no size at all.

d_gene: .
j_gene: TRBJ1-5
v_gene: TRBV27
abundance: .
CDR3aa: CASSLSGGPRHF
CDR3nt: TGTGCCAGCAGTTTATCAGGCGGGCCCCGGCATTTT

d_gene: TRBD1
j_gene: TRBJ2-5
v_gene: TRBV6-5
abundance: .
CDR3aa: CASSSIQGVGETQYF
CDR3nt: TGTGCCAGCAGTTCGATACAGGGGGTGGGAGAGACCCAGTACTTC

d_gene: .
j_gene: TRBJ1-1
v_gene: TRBV7-2
abundance: few
CDR3aa: CASSHPEGDTEAFF
CDR3nt: TGTGCCAGCAGCCACCCGGAGGGGGACACTGAAGCTTTCTTT

d_gene: .
j_gene: TRBJ1-5
v_gene: TRBV9
abundance: few
CDR3aa: CASSVAGMGNQPQHF
CDR3nt: TGTGCCAGCAGCGTAGCAGGGATGGGCAATCAGCCCCAGCATTTT

d_gene: TRBD1
j_gene: TRBJ1-5
v_gene: TRBV12-3/TRBV12-4
abundance: many
CDR3aa: CASRGTGGTQPQHF
CDR3nt: TGTGCCAGCAGGGGCACAGGGGGGACGCAGCCCCAGCATTTT

d_gene: TRBD1
j_gene: TRBJ1-5
v_gene: TRBV12-3/TRBV12-4
abundance: .
CDR3aa: CASGGAGGRQPQHF
CDR3nt: TGTGCCAGCGGCGGGGCAGGGGGCCGCCAGCCCCAGCATTTT

d_gene: .
j_gene: TRBJ2-1
v_gene: TRBV7-3
abundance: .
CDR3aa: CASSLVDFGEQFF
CDR3nt: TGTGCCAGCAGCTTAGTGGATTTTGGTGAGCAGTTCTTC

d_gene: TRBD1
j_gene: TRBJ2-7
v_gene: TRBV5-1
abundance: .
CDR3aa: CASSLLQGALGNEQYF
CDR3nt: TGCGCCAGCAGCCTGTTGCAGGGGGCGTTAGGCAATGAGCAGTACTTC

d_gene: TRBD2
j_gene: TRBJ2-1
v_gene: TRBV12-3/TRBV12-4
abundance: many
CDR3aa: CASSFTSGGYEQFF
CDR3nt: TGTGCCAGCAGTTTTACTAGCGGGGGCTATGAGCAGTTCTTC

d_gene: .
j_gene: TRBJ1-6
v_gene: TRBV6-6
abundance: .
CDR3aa: CASSPPVLGSPLHF
CDR3nt: TGTGCCAGCAGCCCGCCGGTATTAGGTTCACCCCTCCACTTT

d_gene: .
j_gene: TRBJ2-7
v_gene: TRBV7-7
abundance: .
CDR3aa: CASSLDRYNEQYF
CDR3nt: TGTGCCAGCAGCTTAGACAGATACAATGAGCAGTACTTC

d_gene: .
j_gene: TRBJ2-1
v_gene: TRBV4-1
abundance: .
CDR3aa: CASSQLDILFYGEQFF
CDR3nt: TGCGCCAGCAGCCAATTAGACATACTCTTCTACGGTGAGCAGTTCTTC

d_gene: .
j_gene: TRBJ1-6
v_gene: TRBV5-1
abundance: .
CDR3aa: CASSLEGDTDSPPHF
CDR3nt: TGCGCCAGCAGCTTGGAGGGGGACACTGATTCACCCCCCCACTTT

d_gene: .
j_gene: TRBJ2-3
v_gene: TRBV28
abundance: .
CDR3aa: CASSLPEGPPADTQYF
CDR3nt: TGTGCCAGCAGTTTACCTGAAGGACCCCCCGCAGATACGCAGTATTTT

d_gene: .
j_gene: TRBJ2-1
v_gene: TRBV19
abundance: few
CDR3aa: CASSPTASSYNEQFF
CDR3nt: TGTGCCAGTAGCCCGACTGCCAGCTCCTACAATGAGCAGTTCTTC

d_gene: .
j_gene: TRBJ2-6
v_gene: TRBV4-3
abundance: .
CDR3aa: CASSRVRGGANVLTF
CDR3nt: TGCGCCAGCAGCCGAGTTAGAGGTGGGGCCAACGTCCTGACTTTC

d_gene: .
j_gene: TRBJ2-3
v_gene: TRBV7-9
abundance: .
CDR3aa: CASINDTQYF
CDR3nt: TGTGCCAGCATCAACGATACGCAGTATTTT

d_gene: .
j_gene: TRBJ1-6
v_gene: TRBV12-3/TRBV12-4
abundance: many
CDR3aa: CASSDPAGLGYNSPLHF
CDR3nt: TGTGCCAGCAGCGACCCCGCGGGGCTCGGTTATAATTCACCCCTCCACTTT

d_gene: TRBD2
j_gene: TRBJ2-3
v_gene: TRBV6-2/TRBV6-3
abundance: .
CDR3aa: CASSYGRGRGTDTQYF
CDR3nt: TGTGCCAGCAGTTACGGGAGGGGCAGGGGCACAGATACGCAGTATTTT

d_gene: TRBD1
j_gene: TRBJ2-1
v_gene: TRBV5-1
abundance: .
CDR3aa: CASSIRDSPYNEQFF
CDR3nt: TGCGCCAGCAGCATCCGGGACAGTCCTTACAATGAGCAGTTCTTC

d_gene: TRBD1
j_gene: TRBJ2-1
v_gene: TRBV2
abundance: few
CDR3aa: CASGRGRGYNEQFF
CDR3nt: TGTGCCAGCGGTAGGGGGCGAGGCTACAATGAGCAGTTCTTC

d_gene: .
j_gene: TRBJ2-7
v_gene: TRBV2
abundance: .
CDR3aa: CASLLRTGPYEQYF
CDR3nt: TGTGCCAGCCTACTTCGGACTGGCCCCTACGAGCAGTACTTC

d_gene: .
j_gene: TRBJ2-7
v_gene: TRBV4-3
abundance: few
CDR3aa: CASSQEGLYNEQYF
CDR3nt: TGCGCCAGCAGCCAAGAGGGATTATACAATGAGCAGTACTTC

d_gene: .
j_gene: TRBJ2-2
v_gene: TRBV5-1
abundance: few
CDR3aa: CASRPYSDGELFF
CDR3nt: TGCGCCAGCAGACCCTACTCCGACGGGGAGCTGTTTTTT

d_gene: .
j_gene: TRBJ1-2
v_gene: TRBV7-9
abundance: .
CDR3aa: CASSFPGSTYGYTF
CDR3nt: TGTGCCAGCAGCTTCCCCGGGAGTACCTATGGCTACACCTTC

d_gene: TRBD1
j_gene: TRBJ2-3
v_gene: TRBV29-1
abundance: few
CDR3aa: CSVEEPQGAGDTQYF
CDR3nt: TGCAGCGTTGAAGAGCCACAGGGGGCGGGAGATACGCAGTATTTT

d_gene: .
j_gene: TRBJ2-7
v_gene: TRBV7-3
abundance: .
CDR3aa: CASSLKGQGLAGRNNEQYF
CDR3nt: TGTGCCAGCAGCTTAAAAGGACAGGGGTTAGCGGGGAGAAACAATGAGCAGTACTTC

d_gene: .
j_gene: TRBJ2-3
v_gene: TRBV9
abundance: .
CDR3aa: CASSVGDWRISRTDTQYF
CDR3nt: TGTGCCAGCAGCGTCGGGGACTGGAGGATTTCTCGCACAGATACGCAGTATTTT

d_gene: .
j_gene: TRBJ1-1
v_gene: TRBV7-2
abundance: .
CDR3aa: CASSLMGGGSAEAFF
CDR3nt: TGTGCCAGCAGCCTGATGGGTGGGGGTTCAGCTGAAGCTTTCTTT

d_gene: .
j_gene: TRBJ1-1
v_gene: TRBV5-5
abundance: few
CDR3aa: CASTSYRRTNTEAFF
CDR3nt: TGTGCCAGCACCAGCTACCGGAGAACAAACACTGAAGCTTTCTTT

d_gene: .
j_gene: TRBJ1-6
v_gene: TRBV25-1
abundance: many
CDR3aa: CASSEVGTFNNSPLHF
CDR3nt: TGTGCCAGCAGTGAAGTTGGGACATTCAATAATTCACCCCTCCACTTT

d_gene: .
j_gene: TRBJ1-6
v_gene: TRBV30
abundance: .
CDR3aa: CAWSVWDGNSPLHF
CDR3nt: TGTGCCTGGAGTGTATGGGACGGAAATTCACCCCTCCACTTT

d_gene: .
j_gene: TRBJ1-6
v_gene: TRBV4-2
abundance: .
CDR3aa: CASSQDSGYNSPLHF
CDR3nt: TGTGCCAGCAGCCAAGATTCAGGGTATAATTCACCCCTCCACTTT

d_gene: TRBD1
j_gene: TRBJ1-3
v_gene: TRBV20-1
abundance: .
CDR3aa: CSAPKGGTGATGNTIYF
CDR3nt: TGCAGTGCTCCCAAGGGAGGGACAGGGGCGACTGGAAACACCATATATTTT

d_gene: TRBD1
j_gene: TRBJ1-6
v_gene: TRBV5-4
abundance: few
CDR3aa: CASSEGGGNSYNSPLHF
CDR3nt: TGTGCCAGCAGCGAAGGGGGCGGGAACTCCTATAATTCACCCCTCCACTTT

d_gene: .
j_gene: TRBJ2-7
v_gene: TRBV29-1
abundance: .
CDR3aa: CSVGEGSYEQYF
CDR3nt: TGCAGCGTTGGTGAGGGGTCATACGAGCAGTACTTC

d_gene: .
j_gene: TRBJ2-1
v_gene: TRBV9
abundance: many
CDR3aa: CASSVGVRNEQFF
CDR3nt: TGTGCCAGCAGCGTAGGGGTTAGGAATGAGCAGTTCTTC

d_gene: TRBD2
j_gene: TRBJ2-5
v_gene: TRBV12-3/TRBV12-4
abundance: few
CDR3aa: CASSFGPGWEGETQYF
CDR3nt: TGTGCCAGCAGTTTCGGTCCAGGGTGGGAGGGGGAGACCCAGTACTTC

d_gene: TRBD2
j_gene: TRBJ2-1
v_gene: TRBV12-3/TRBV12-4
abundance: .
CDR3aa: CAGRSAGGPHEQFF
CDR3nt: TGTGCCGGCAGGAGTGCGGGGGGGCCTCATGAGCAGTTCTTC

d_gene: TRBD2
j_gene: TRBJ2-3
v_gene: TRBV12-3/TRBV12-4
abundance: .
CDR3aa: CASSQRGTSTDTQYF
CDR3nt: TGTGCCAGCAGTCAGCGGGGGACTAGCACAGATACGCAGTATTTT

d_gene: .
j_gene: TRBJ1-1
v_gene: TRBV2
abundance: .
CDR3aa: CASPPTPDTEAFF
CDR3nt: TGTGCCAGCCCCCCGACGCCGGACACTGAAGCTTTCTTT

d_gene: .
j_gene: TRBJ1-1
v_gene: TRBV12-3/TRBV12-4
abundance: few
CDR3aa: CASSLGLGGEAFF
CDR3nt: TGTGCCAGCAGTTTAGGTTTGGGGGGCGAAGCTTTCTTT

d_gene: .
j_gene: TRBJ1-1
v_gene: TRBV6-6
abundance: few
CDR3aa: CASTPTGPGTEAFF
CDR3nt: TGTGCCAGCACCCCTACAGGCCCTGGCACTGAAGCTTTCTTT

d_gene: .
j_gene: TRBJ2-7
v_gene: TRBV30
abundance: .
CDR3aa: CAWNRDSYEQYF
CDR3nt: TGTGCCTGGAACAGGGATTCCTACGAGCAGTACTTC

d_gene: TRBD2
j_gene: TRBJ2-3
v_gene: TRBV9
abundance: few
CDR3aa: CASSALAGGSTDTQYF
CDR3nt: TGTGCCAGCAGCGCACTAGCGGGGGGGTCGACAGATACGCAGTATTTT

d_gene: TRBD1
j_gene: TRBJ1-4
v_gene: TRBV6-1
abundance: .
CDR3aa: CASIKQGAHEKLFF
CDR3nt: TGTGCCAGCATCAAACAGGGGGCGCATGAAAAACTGTTTTTT

d_gene: TRBD1
j_gene: TRBJ1-1
v_gene: TRBV14
abundance: few
CDR3aa: CASSPWDRLMNTEAFF
CDR3nt: TGTGCCAGCAGCCCCTGGGACAGGCTTATGAACACTGAAGCTTTCTTT

d_gene: TRBD1
j_gene: TRBJ1-2
v_gene: TRBV6-5
abundance: .
CDR3aa: CASSHRGGYTF
CDR3nt: TGTGCCAGCAGCCACAGGGGTGGCTACACCTTC

d_gene: TRBD1
j_gene: TRBJ2-5
v_gene: TRBV7-3
abundance: few
CDR3aa: CASSPTGDEETQYF
CDR3nt: TGTGCCAGCAGCCCGACAGGGGATGAGGAGACCCAGTACTTC

d_gene: .
j_gene: TRBJ1-5
v_gene: TRBV19
abundance: .
CDR3aa: CASSMAGVLWHF
CDR3nt: TGTGCCAGTAGTATGGCCGGGGTCCTCTGGCATTTT

d_gene: .
j_gene: TRBJ2-1
v_gene: TRBV20-1
abundance: .
CDR3aa: CSTYLTGYNEQFF
CDR3nt: TGCAGTACATACCTAACAGGGTACAATGAGCAGTTCTTC